This T cell receptor beta chain was obtained from a study of cytomegalovirus exposure and HLA in healthy donors. This clone was recorded once. Its antigen is undetermined. Nominally healthy donors provided the samples, though records likely missed some immune exposures. Study conclusions and caveats: An observed cluster of highly shared sequence variants was recorded as a likely sequencing artifact. Most observed TCR sequences were rare, whereas some public TCRs were detected in many donors. From TCR beta sequences, most subjects' HLA-A and HLA-B alleles were reportedly predicted accurately.

Researchers ran the PCR with 60 Vbeta and 13 Jbeta primers. Generated by immunoSEQ multiplex PCR, the TCRdb table keeps only in-frame clones and is missing some. This table has roughly 20,000 clones, about 80% appearing once. This CDR3 has 11 amino acids. Per germline, CDR1 SNHLY and CDR2 FYNNEI. V lost 6 bases to trimming and J lost 4 bases, with 6 bases between them. The clonotype was recovered from a human donor in good health. The gene calls are TRBV2 and TRBJ1-1, with D unclear. Sequencing was done on a sample of PBMCs. The CDR3 DNA follows: TGTGCCAGCAGGTGGGCCACTGAAGCTTTCTTT. Translating it yields CASRWATEAFF.